The next 22 T cell receptor beta chains were all read from a single sample in a study of blood T cells in healthy people across ages. The use of a sample-barcoded 5' primer and a J-beta primer mix characterized a second PCR of about 7 to 12 cycles. Via MiXCR, TCRdb re-called the 5' RACE reads, giving one row per CDR3 protein. Of about 650,000 distinct CDR3 sequences in the sample, 52% are singletons; the top ten hold roughly 14%. Sequencing was done on a sample of blood. These receptors all come from a woman of 80 years or more in good health.

The chain is built from TRBV27 and TRBJ1-5; 7 positions match TRBD1. Germline CDR1 reads MNHEY; CDR2 reads SMNVEV (reference sequence). The ends lost 10 bases at V and 1 base at J; junction bases unmatched: 10. The length of the CDR3 is 15 residues. The CDR3: CANLQGTVSNQPQHF. The CDR3 nucleotides are TGTGCCAACCTACAGGGGACCGTAAGCAATCAGCCCCAGCATTTT.

This clonotype was counted at least ten times. The chain couples TRBV20-1 to TRBJ2-5; tentative D call: TRBD2 (6 bases). Trimming stripped 3 bases from V and 0 bases from J, with 8 bases between. Germline CDR1 and CDR2: DFQATT and SNEGSKA (reference sequence). The CDR3 is 13 residues long. The DNA of the CDR3 is TGCAGTGCTAGGAGCGGGTACCAAGAGACCCAGTACTTC. It translates to CSARSGYQETQYF.

This clonotype was seen a single time. This chain links TRBV20-1 with TRBJ2-7, with 9 bases matching TRBD1. CDR3 length: 15 residues. V was clipped by 3 bases and J by 0 bases; unmatched bases: 6. CDR1 and CDR2 from the germline V gene are DFQATT and SNEGSKA (reference sequence). The CDR3: CSASPRDRVSYEQYF. CDR3 DNA: TGCAGTGCTAGCCCCCGGGACAGGGTCTCCTACGAGCAGTACTTC.

This clonotype was detected only once. A read error may explain this, as a much larger clone is one base away. The chain is built from TRBV2 and TRBJ2-1, with 7 bases lining up with TRBD1. There are 15 residues in the CDR3. The germline V gene has CDR1 SNHLY and CDR2 FYNNEI. The CDR3 region is CAGSKTGLGYNEQFF. The CDR3 DNA reads TGTGCCGGCAGTAAGACAGGGTTGGGGTACAATGAGCAGTTCTTC.

This clonotype appeared once. The J gene is TRBJ2-1, the V gene TRBV5-1; 9 positions agree with TRBD2. The J call may be mistaken, given a closer DNA end match to TRBJ2-7. Germline V gene data show CDR1 as SGHRS and CDR2 as YFSETQ. This CDR3 is built from 16 residues. CDR3 DNA sequence: TGCGCCAGCACGATTAGCGGGAGCAGCTCCTACAATGAGCAGTACTTC. Its protein is CASTISGSSSYNEQYF.

Ten or more counts support this clonotype. The gene calls are TRBV5-1 and TRBJ1-2; D remains ambiguous. Germline values: CDR1 SGHRS, CDR2 YFSETQ. Trimming removed 2 bases at V and 1 base at J, with 12 bases between. There are 15 residues in the CDR3. The CDR3 DNA is TGCGCCAGCAGCTTCTCGGCAACCGTTAACTATGGCTACACCTTC. It specifies CASSFSATVNYGYTF.

The chain is built from TRBV6-2 or TRBV6-3 and TRBJ2-7; 9 nucleotides agree with TRBD1. The CDR3 runs to 15 residues. The germline CDR1 and CDR2 sequences are MNHEY and SVGEGT. V lost 6 bases, J lost 7 bases, and 13 bases stayed unmatched. In DNA, the CDR3 is TGTGCCAGCAGCCAAAACCGGGACAGGGTCAGAGAGCAGTACTTC. Translated, it gives CASSQNRDRVREQYF.

The chain links TRBV11-1 to TRBJ1-4; weak D call: TRBD1 (6 bases). CDR3 length equals 19 residues. Germline V gene lookup returns CDR1 SGHAT and CDR2 FQDESV (reference sequence). Trimming shortened V by 0 bases and J by 0 bases, and 17 bases separated the two germline ends. DNA of the CDR3: TGTGCCAGCAGCTTAGCGAGGAGAGGACAGCCTGCAACTAATGAAAAACTGTTTTTT. Protein sequence: CASSLARRGQPATNEKLFF. Filled out from reference TRBV11-1 and TRBJ1-4, the complete variable domain reads EAEVAQSPRYKITEKSQAVAFWCDPISGHATLYWYRQILGQGPELLVQFQDESVVDDSQLPKDRFSAERLKGVDSTLKIQPAELGDSAMYLCASSLARRGQPATNEKLFFGSGTQLSVL.

On this clonotype: Given a much more abundant clone one base away, this may be a read error. V and J are TRBV20-1 and TRBJ2-1, with TRBD1 matching over 8 bases. Germline trimming cut 6 bases from V and 12 bases from J; bases unmatched to any gene: 10. From germline, CDR1 is DFQATT and CDR2 SNEGSKA (reference sequence). The CDR3 runs to 12 residues. The CDR3 sequence: CSAGQGGRAQFF. The CDR3 coding sequence is TGCAGTGCCGGACAGGGAGGTAGGGCGCAGTTCTTC.

Concerning this clonotype: A read error may produce the germline difference seen at one junction end. This rearrangement joins TRBV6-5 to TRBJ1-2; TRBD1 matches at 9 bases. The CDR3 has 16 amino acids. CDR1 MNHEY and CDR2 SVGAGI come from the germline V gene. CDR3 bases: TGTGCCAGTAGTTTTGATCATACGGGACAGGGAGGCGGCTACACCTTC. Its translation is CASSFDHTGQGGGYTF.

The genes are TRBV18 and TRBJ2-1; D call uncertain. This CDR3 is built from 14 residues. Trimming took off 8 bases at V and 3 bases at J, with 14 bases between the two ends. Germline-derived CDR1 and CDR2 are KGHSH and LQKENI. This CDR3 reads CASRPRLRYNEQFF. CDR3 coding DNA: TGTGCCAGCCGACCGAGACTGCGCTACAATGAGCAGTTCTTC. Full variable domain (outside the CDR3, taken from reference TRBV18 and TRBJ2-1): NAGVMQNPRHLVRRRGQEARLRCSPMKGHSHVYWYRQLPEEGLKFMVYLQKENIIDESGMPKERFSAEFPKEGPSILRIQQVVRGDSAAYFCASRPRLRYNEQFFGPGTRLTVL.

About this clonotype: This clone may be a read error of a much larger clone one base away. V is TRBV7-2 and J is TRBJ2-7; 8 positions agree with TRBD1. Germline V gives CDR1 SGHTA, CDR2 FQGNSA. Trimming at V came to 2 bases and at J to 7 bases, leaving 10 bases not matched to a gene. CDR3 length: 15 residues. This CDR3 is CASSLLGQAYNEQYF. For the CDR3, the DNA is TGTGCCAGCAGCTTATTGGGACAGGCCTACAATGAGCAGTACTTC.

This clonotype was seen a few times. This clone may be a read error of a much larger clone one base away. For the CDR3, the DNA is TGTGCCGGCAGCGTACGGACTAGCGGGACTGAGCAGTACTTC. As protein: CAGSVRTSGTEQYF. V usage is TRBV9 and J usage is TRBJ2-5; 12 nucleotides match TRBD2. The CDR3 loop spans 14 amino acids. Germline lookup yields CDR1 SGDLS and CDR2 YYNGEE. Based on the CDR3 plus reference TRBV9 and TRBJ2-5, the full variable domain is DSGVTQTPKHLITATGQRVTLRCSPRSGDLSVYWYQQSLDQGLQFLIQYYNGEERAKGNILERFSAQQFPDLHSELNLSSLELGDSALYFCAGSVRTSGTEQYFGPGTRLLVL.

This clonotype was counted many times. The J gene is TRBJ2-7, the V gene TRBV27; D possibly corresponds to TRBD2 (6 bases). Germline V lookup: CDR1 MNHEY, CDR2 SMNVEV (reference sequence). The CDR3 runs 15 residues. Between the trimmed V and J ends, which lost 5 bases and 2 bases, there was a span of 16 bases. CDR3 residues: CASSKISGAAYEQYF. CDR3 DNA: TGTGCCAGCAGTAAGATTAGCGGAGCCGCCTACGAGCAGTACTTC.

The CDR3 DNA reads as TGTGCCAGCAGCGGCCTGAAGGGGGGCGAGCAGTACTTC. Translation gives CASSGLKGGEQYF. The chain links TRBV7-9 to TRBJ2-5; D is perhaps TRBD1 or TRBD2 (6 bases each). The J call could be wrong; TRBJ2-7 is a better fit for the DNA end. The CDR3 runs to 13 residues. Per the germline V gene, CDR1 is SEHNR and CDR2 is FQNEAQ (reference sequence).

This clonotype was counted at least ten times. This chain joins TRBV5-1 and TRBJ2-3; perhaps TRBD2 as D (5 bases). Trimming stripped 5 bases from V and 2 bases from J, with 12 bases between. CDR3 length: 14 residues. Germline V gene lookup returns CDR1 SGHRS and CDR2 YFSETQ. The CDR3 DNA reads as TGCGCCAGCAGTGGAGGTGACAACACAGATACGCAGTATTTT. It encodes CASSGGDNTDTQYF.

The chain links TRBV28 to TRBJ2-7, with a tentative D call TRBD2 (6 bases). There are 14 residues in the CDR3. V lost 4 bases to trimming and J lost 2 bases, with 12 bases between them. Germline loops: CDR1 MDHEN, CDR2 SYDVKM. CDR3 in DNA: TGTGCCAGCAGTTCCCGGGACTTACCCTACGAGCAGTACTTC. It encodes CASSSRDLPYEQYF. Variable domain in full (rest from reference TRBV28 and TRBJ2-7): DVKVTQSSRYLVKRTGEKVFLECVQDMDHENMFWYRQDPGLGLRLIYFSYDVKMKEKGDIPEGYSVSREKKERFSLILESASTNQTSMYLCASSSRDLPYEQYFGPGTRLTVT.

There are many counts of this clonotype. The chain links TRBV21-1 to TRBJ2-7; no check of the table's D call, TRBD1, against the DNA was made. TRBV21-1 corresponds to a pseudogene. This CDR3 is 15 amino acids long. The CDR3, as DNA: TGTGCCAGCAGCAAACGACGGCCCCCAGCCTACGAGCAGTACTTC. Translating gives CASSKRRPPAYEQYF.

This clonotype turned up a few times. The rearrangement links TRBV10-3 to TRBJ1-2; 7 positions agree with TRBD1. CDR3 length: 13 amino acids. Germline-derived CDR1 and CDR2 are ENHRY and SYGVKD. Trimming took 10 bases from V and 7 from J; bases not matched to a gene: 12. Here the CDR3 DNA reads TGTGCCACCGCGGAGCTAGACAGGGTTGGCTACACCTTC. It translates to CATAELDRVGYTF.

The gene calls are TRBV7-2 and TRBJ2-2; TRBD2 agrees at 9 bases. V shed 7 bases, J shed 2 bases, and the junction held 5 bases outside the gene matches. CDR1 is SGHTA, CDR2 FQGNSA, per germline. The CDR3 has 15 amino acids. The CDR3 here is CASNPGLANTGELFF. The CDR3 DNA is TGTGCCAGCAACCCGGGACTAGCAAACACCGGGGAGCTGTTTTTT.

The table lists this clonotype with a count of one. The genes are TRBV10-3 and TRBJ2-6; 7 bases map to TRBD2. The CDR3 runs 19 residues. J lost 4 bases, V lost 4 bases, and 16 bases had no gene match. CDR1 and CDR2 from the germline V gene are ENHRY and SYGVKD. The CDR3 protein is CAISGERGSPVGGANVLTF. The CDR3 bases are TGTGCCATCAGTGGTGAGCGGGGTTCGCCAGTGGGAGGGGCCAACGTCCTGACTTTC.

To note about this clonotype: It may be a read error: a sequence one base away is much more abundant. This chain joins TRBV6-1 and TRBJ1-1, with TRBD1 as a possible D gene (5 bases). V was trimmed by 4 bases and J by 0 bases, leaving 9 bases between them. CDR1 is MNHNS, CDR2 SASEGT, per germline. CDR3 length: 14 amino acids. This chain's CDR3 is CASSVGRLNTEAFF. The CDR3 bases are TGTGCCAGCAGTGTGGGACGCCTGAACACTGAAGCTTTCTTT.